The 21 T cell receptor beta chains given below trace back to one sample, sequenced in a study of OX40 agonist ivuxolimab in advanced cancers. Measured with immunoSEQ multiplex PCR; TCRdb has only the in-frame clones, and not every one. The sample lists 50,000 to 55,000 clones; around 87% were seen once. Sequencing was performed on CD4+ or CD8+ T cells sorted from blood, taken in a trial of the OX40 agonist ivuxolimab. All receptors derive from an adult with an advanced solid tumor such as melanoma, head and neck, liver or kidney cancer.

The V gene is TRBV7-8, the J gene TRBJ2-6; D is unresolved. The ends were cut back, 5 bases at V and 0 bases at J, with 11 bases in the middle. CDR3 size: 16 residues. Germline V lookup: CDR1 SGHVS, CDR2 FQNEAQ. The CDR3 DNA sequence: TGTGCCAGCAGCATCCTTAGGAACTCTGGGGCCAACGTCCTGACTTTC. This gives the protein CASSILRNSGANVLTF.

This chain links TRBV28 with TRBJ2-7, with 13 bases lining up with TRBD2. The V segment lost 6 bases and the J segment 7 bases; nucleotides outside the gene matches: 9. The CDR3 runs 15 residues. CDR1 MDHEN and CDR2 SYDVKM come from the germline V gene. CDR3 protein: CASSSPGLAGVEQYF. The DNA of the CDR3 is TGTGCCAGCAGCTCGCCCGGACTAGCGGGGGTAGAGCAGTACTTC.

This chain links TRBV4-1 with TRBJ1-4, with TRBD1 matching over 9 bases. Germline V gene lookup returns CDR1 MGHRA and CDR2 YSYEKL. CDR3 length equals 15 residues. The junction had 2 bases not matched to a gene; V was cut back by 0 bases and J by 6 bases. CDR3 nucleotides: TGCGCCAGCAGCCAAGAGGGACAGGGATATGAAAAACTGTTTTTT. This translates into CASSQEGQGYEKLFF.

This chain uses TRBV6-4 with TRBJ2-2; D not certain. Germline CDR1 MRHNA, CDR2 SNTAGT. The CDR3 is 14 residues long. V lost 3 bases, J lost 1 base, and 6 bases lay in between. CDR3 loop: CASSETRNTGELFF. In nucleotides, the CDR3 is TGTGCCAGCAGTGAGACTCGGAACACCGGGGAGCTGTTTTTT.

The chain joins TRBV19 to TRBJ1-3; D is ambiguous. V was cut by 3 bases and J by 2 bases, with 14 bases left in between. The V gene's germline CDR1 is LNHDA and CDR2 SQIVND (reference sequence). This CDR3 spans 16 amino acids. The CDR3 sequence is CASSIAGVIAGNTIYF. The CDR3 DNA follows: TGTGCCAGTAGTATTGCAGGAGTCATTGCTGGAAACACCATATATTTT.

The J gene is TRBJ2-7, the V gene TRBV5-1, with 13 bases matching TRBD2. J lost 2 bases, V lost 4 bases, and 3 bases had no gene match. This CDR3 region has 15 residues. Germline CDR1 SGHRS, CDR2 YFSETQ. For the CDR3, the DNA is TGCGCCAGCAGCACCGGGACTAGCGGGACCTACGAGCAGTACTTC. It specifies CASSTGTSGTYEQYF.

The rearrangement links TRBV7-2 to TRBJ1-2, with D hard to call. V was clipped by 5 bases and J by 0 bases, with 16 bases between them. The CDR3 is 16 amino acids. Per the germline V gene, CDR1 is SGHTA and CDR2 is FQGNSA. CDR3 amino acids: CASSRGLAASNYGYTF. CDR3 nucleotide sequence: TGTGCCAGCAGCCGAGGGTTGGCAGCATCTAACTATGGCTACACCTTC.

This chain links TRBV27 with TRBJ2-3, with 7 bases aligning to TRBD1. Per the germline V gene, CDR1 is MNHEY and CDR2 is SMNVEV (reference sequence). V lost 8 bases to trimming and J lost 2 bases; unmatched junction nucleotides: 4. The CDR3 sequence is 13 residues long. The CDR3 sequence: CASRDRITDTQYF. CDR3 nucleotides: TGTGCCAGCCGGGACAGAATCACAGATACGCAGTATTTT.

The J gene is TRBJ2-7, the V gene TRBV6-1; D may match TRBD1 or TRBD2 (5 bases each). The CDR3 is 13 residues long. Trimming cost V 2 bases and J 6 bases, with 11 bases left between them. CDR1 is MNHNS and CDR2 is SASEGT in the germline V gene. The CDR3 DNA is TGTGCCAGCAGTGAACACGGGGCCCTCGAGCAGTACTTC. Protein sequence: CASSEHGALEQYF.

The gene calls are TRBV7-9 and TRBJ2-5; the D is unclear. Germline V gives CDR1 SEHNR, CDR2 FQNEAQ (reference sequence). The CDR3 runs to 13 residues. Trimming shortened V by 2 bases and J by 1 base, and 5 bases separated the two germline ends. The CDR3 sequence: CASSLMAQETQYF. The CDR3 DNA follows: TGTGCCAGCAGCTTAATGGCCCAAGAGACCCAGTACTTC.

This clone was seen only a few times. The CDR3 sequence is CASSWSPSIDTQYF. Written as DNA, the CDR3 is TGTGCCAGCAGTTGGAGCCCGAGTATAGATACGCAGTATTTT. The chain has TRBV28 and TRBJ2-3; D is ambiguous. The CDR3 is made up of 14 amino acids. Trimming left V 4 bases short and J 5 bases short, with 13 bases between. Germline values: CDR1 MDHEN, CDR2 SYDVKM.

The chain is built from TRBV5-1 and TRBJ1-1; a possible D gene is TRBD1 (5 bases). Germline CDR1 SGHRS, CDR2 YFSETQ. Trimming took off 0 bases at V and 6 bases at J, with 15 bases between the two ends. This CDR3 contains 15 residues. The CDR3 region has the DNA TGCGCCAGCAGCTTGGCGCAGGGTAGGGTCGCTGAAGCTTTCTTT. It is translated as CASSLAQGRVAEAFF.

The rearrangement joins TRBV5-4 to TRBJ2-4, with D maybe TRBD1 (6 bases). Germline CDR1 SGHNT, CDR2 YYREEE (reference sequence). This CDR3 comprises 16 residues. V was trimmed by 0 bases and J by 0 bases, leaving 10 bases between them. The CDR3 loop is CASSLGQGTAKNIQYF. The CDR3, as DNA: TGTGCCAGCAGCTTGGGGCAGGGGACAGCCAAAAACATTCAGTACTTC.

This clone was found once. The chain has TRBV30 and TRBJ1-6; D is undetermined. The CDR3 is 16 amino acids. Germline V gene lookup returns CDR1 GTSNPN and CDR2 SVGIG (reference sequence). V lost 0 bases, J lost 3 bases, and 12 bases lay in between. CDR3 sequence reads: CAWSVDVPHYNSPLHF. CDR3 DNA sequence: TGTGCCTGGAGTGTAGATGTGCCCCACTATAATTCACCCCTCCACTTT. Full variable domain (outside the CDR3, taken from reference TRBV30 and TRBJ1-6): SQTIHQWPATLVQPVGSPLSLECTVEGTSNPNLYWYRQAAGRGLQLLFYSVGIGQISSEVPQNLSASRPQDRQFILSSKKLLLSDSGFYLCAWSVDVPHYNSPLHFGNGTRLTVT.

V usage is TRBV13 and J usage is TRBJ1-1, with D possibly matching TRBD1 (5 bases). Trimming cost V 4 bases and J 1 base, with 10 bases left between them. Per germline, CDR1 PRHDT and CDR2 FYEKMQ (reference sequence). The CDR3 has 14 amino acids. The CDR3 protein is CASSSQDKNTEAFF. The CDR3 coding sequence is TGTGCCAGCAGCTCCCAGGACAAGAACACTGAAGCTTTCTTT.

The CDR3 here is CASSTPGGRLFF. In DNA form, the CDR3 reads TGTGCCAGCAGTACCCCGGGGGGTCGGCTGTTTTTT. V is TRBV6-6 and J is TRBJ1-4; the D gene is possibly TRBD1 (5 bases). CDR1 MNHNY and CDR2 SVGAGI come from the germline V gene (reference sequence). V shed 5 bases and J shed 14 bases, with 15 bases lying between them. The CDR3 length is 12 residues.

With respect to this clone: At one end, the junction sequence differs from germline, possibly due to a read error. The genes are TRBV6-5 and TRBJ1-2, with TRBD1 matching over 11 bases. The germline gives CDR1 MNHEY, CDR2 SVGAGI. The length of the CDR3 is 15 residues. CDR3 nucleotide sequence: TGTGCCAGCAGTCTTAGGGACAGGGGGAACTATGGCCACACCTTC. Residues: CASSLRDRGNYGHTF.

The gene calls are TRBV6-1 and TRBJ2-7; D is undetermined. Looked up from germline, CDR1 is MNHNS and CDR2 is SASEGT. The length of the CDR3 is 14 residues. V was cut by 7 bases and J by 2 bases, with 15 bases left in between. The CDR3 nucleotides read TGTGCCAGCATCGGCCAGACGGCTACCTACGAGCAGTACTTC. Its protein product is CASIGQTATYEQYF.

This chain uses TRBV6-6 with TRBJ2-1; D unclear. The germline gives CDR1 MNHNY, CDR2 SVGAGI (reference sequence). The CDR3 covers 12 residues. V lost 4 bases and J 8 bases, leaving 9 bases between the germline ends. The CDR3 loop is CASSSEADEQFF. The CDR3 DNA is TGTGCCAGCAGTTCGGAAGCTGATGAGCAGTTCTTC.

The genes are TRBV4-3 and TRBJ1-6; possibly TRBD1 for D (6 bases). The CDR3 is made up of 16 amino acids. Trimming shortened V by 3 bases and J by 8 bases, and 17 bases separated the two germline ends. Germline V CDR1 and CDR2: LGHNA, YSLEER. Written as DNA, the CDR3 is TGCGCCAGCAGCCAGCAACTGGGACAAGAGCATTCACCCCTCCACTTT. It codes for CASSQQLGQEHSPLHF.

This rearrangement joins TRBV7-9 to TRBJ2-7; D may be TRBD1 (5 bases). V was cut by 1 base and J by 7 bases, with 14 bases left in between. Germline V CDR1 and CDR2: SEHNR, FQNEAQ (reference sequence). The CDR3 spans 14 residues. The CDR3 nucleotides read TGTGCCAGCAGCTTAGAAGGACATCCGTGGGAGCAGTACTTC. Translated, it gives CASSLEGHPWEQYF.